Many counts were recorded for the clone carrying this TCR beta chain. The antigen is unknown. This record belongs to a study of T cells in Graves' hyperthyroidism and ophthalmopathy. Findings of the study overall: Blood samples included most of the expanded thyroid clonotypes exceeding 0.001. A model using 13 V-J features told ophthalmopathy apart from stable hyperthyroidism.

V lost 4 bases and J 9 bases, leaving 17 bases between the germline ends. The CDR3 length is 15 residues. Germline V gene sequence: CDR1 SGHRS, CDR2 YFSETQ. Amplified TCR beta CDR3 regions derived from RNA transcripts. HTBI primers were the set used in a first-round RT-PCR of the TCR CDR3. TCRdb re-derived calls from the multiplex PCR reads in MiXCR, one entry per CDR3 protein. The data hold over 550,000 distinct CDR3 sequences, with 16% observed a single time. The sequence was collected from a woman aged 18-29 years with Graves' hyperthyroidism. Sequencing was carried out using blood. This chain uses TRBV5-1 with TRBJ1-6; D is ambiguous. The CDR3 loop reads CASSGSTKGTSPLHF. The CDR3 coding sequence is TGCGCCAGCAGCGGATCGACGAAAGGTACTTCACCCCTCCACTTT.